The entry below gives a single TCR beta chain sequence along with its context. Its antigen is unidentified. Listed TCR primers and previously described methods were used for bulk TCR libraries. TCRdb itself ran the PCR reads through MiXCR, one entry per CDR3 protein. The sample carries 300,000 to 400,000 distinct CDR3 sequences, roughly a quarter recorded once. In germline, CDR1 is LNHDA, CDR2 SQIVND (reference sequence). Losses at the gene ends were 7 bases for V and 4 bases for J; bases not matched to a gene: 10. CDR3 size: 15 residues. This sample stems from a study of molecular identifiers for immune sequencing clone quantification. Study context: Replicate experiments took RNA from around 20,000 or 100,000 naive CD8 cells, divided it five ways and sequenced four. Study findings and constraints: It was shown that clones above 20 RNA copies held over 99% of effector molecules, but under 1% in naive cells.

The source of this sequence is a human donor in good health. Some libraries in this study had Jurkat cell RNA spiked in. The specimen was naive CD8+ T cells from blood, with Jurkat cell RNA spiked in. Subset in this sample: FACS-sorted CD8+CD4-CCR7+CD45RA+ naive T cells. The chain couples TRBV19 to TRBJ2-3; the match to TRBD1 covers 8 bases. The CDR3 loop is CASTSDRDGADTQYF. The CDR3 DNA follows: TGTGCCAGTACCTCGGACAGGGATGGAGCAGATACGCAGTATTTT.